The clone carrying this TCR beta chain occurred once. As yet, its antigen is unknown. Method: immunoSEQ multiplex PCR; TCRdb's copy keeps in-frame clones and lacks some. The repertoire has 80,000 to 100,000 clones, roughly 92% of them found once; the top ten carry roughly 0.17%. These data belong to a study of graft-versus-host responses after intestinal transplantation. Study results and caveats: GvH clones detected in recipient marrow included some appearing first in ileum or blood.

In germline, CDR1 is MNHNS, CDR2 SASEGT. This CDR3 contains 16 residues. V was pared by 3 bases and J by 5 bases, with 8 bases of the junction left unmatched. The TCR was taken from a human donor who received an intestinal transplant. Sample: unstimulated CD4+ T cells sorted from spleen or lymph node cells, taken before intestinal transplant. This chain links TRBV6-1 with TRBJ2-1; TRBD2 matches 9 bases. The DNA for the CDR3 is TGTGCCAGCAGTGATATAGCGGGAGCGGACCACAATGAGCAGTTCTTC. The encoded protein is CASSDIAGADHNEQFF.